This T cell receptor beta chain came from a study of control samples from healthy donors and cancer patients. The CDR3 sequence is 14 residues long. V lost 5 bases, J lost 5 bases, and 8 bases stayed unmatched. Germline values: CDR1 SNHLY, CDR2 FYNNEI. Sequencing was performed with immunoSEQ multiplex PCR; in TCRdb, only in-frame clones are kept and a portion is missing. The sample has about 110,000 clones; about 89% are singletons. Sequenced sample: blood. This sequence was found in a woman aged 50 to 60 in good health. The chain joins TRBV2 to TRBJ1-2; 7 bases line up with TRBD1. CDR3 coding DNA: TGTGCCAGCAGTTCCCCGGGACAGATTTATGGCTACACCTTC. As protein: CASSSPGQIYGYTF.